Each of the 5 T cell receptor beta chains below was sequenced from the same sample in a study of T cell clonotyping in hematopoietic cell transplantation. Clones were read by immunoSEQ multiplex PCR, and TCRdb kept only the in-frame ones, dropping some. The sample contains 9,000 or so clones, approximately 97% of which appear only once. Sample: peripheral blood mononuclear cells, taken 100 days after allogeneic stem cell transplant. These receptors were collected from a male patient aged 55-69 years who had an allogeneic stem cell transplant from a related donor, so the T cells may come from the graft donor. Some clones in this sample may be carry-over from other donors' samples.

The J gene is TRBJ1-1, the V gene TRBV5-4; 8 bases align to TRBD1. Losses at the gene ends were 4 bases for V and 8 bases for J; bases not matched to a gene: 10. The CDR3 has 14 residues. The germline gives CDR1 SGHNT, CDR2 YYREEE (reference sequence). CDR3 residues: CASSPNNRGAEAFF. CDR3 nucleotides: TGTGCCAGCAGCCCTAATAACAGGGGGGCAGAAGCTTTCTTT.

The chain links TRBV18 to TRBJ2-2; D gene ambiguous. This CDR3 is 15 amino acids long. The germline V gene encodes CDR1 KGHSH and CDR2 LQKENI. Trimming stripped 3 bases from V and 1 base from J, with 9 bases between. The CDR3 sequence: CASSPGSENTGELFF. The CDR3 nucleotides read TGTGCCAGCTCACCGGGCAGCGAGAACACCGGGGAGCTGTTTTTT.

This chain joins TRBV11-2 and TRBJ2-7; D gene uncertain. The CDR3 has 15 residues. The V and J ends lost 0 bases and 4 bases respectively, with 13 bases between them. Germline CDR1 and CDR2: SGHAT and FQNNGV. CDR3 DNA: TGTGCCAGCAGCTTAGATGCGGCTTCTCAATACGAGCAGTACTTC. Protein product: CASSLDAASQYEQYF.

This sequence joins TRBV6-1 and TRBJ1-2; D may be TRBD1 (5 bases). Germline values: CDR1 MNHNS, CDR2 SASEGT. The CDR3 length is 14 residues. The ends were cut back, 2 bases at V and 4 bases at J, with 11 bases in the middle. The CDR3: CASSEWGSSYGYTF. CDR3 DNA sequence: TGTGCCAGCAGTGAATGGGGCAGTTCCTATGGCTACACCTTC.

This clone was detected only once. The V and J genes are TRBV5-8 and TRBJ1-6, with TRBD1 as a possible D gene (5 bases). V lost 0 bases and J lost 7, with 11 bases in between. CDR1 and CDR2 from the germline V gene are SGHTS and YDEGEE. There are 15 residues in the CDR3. CDR3 coding DNA: TGTGCCAGCAGCTTGGGGCAGGGAGGGAATTCACCCCTCCACTTT. Its translation is CASSLGQGGNSPLHF.